This TCR beta chain was recorded in a study of control samples from healthy donors and cancer patients. Sequenced by immunoSEQ multiplex PCR; TCRdb stores in-frame clones only, minus some. Of approximately 44,000 clones detected, roughly three quarters appear once; the ten largest clones hold 15% to 20%. Germline loops: CDR1 SNHLY, CDR2 FYNNEI. The ends were cut back, 2 bases at V and 0 bases at J, with 14 bases in the middle. This CDR3 has 17 amino acids. Sample: formalin-fixed, paraffin-embedded tissue. This sequence was found in a male donor with melanoma. The rearrangement links TRBV2 to TRBJ2-1; D assignment may be TRBD1 or TRBD2 (5 bases each). This CDR3 reads CASSERGPTSSYNEQFF. The CDR3 nucleotides are TGTGCCAGCAGTGAAAGGGGACCGACCAGCTCCTACAATGAGCAGTTCTTC.